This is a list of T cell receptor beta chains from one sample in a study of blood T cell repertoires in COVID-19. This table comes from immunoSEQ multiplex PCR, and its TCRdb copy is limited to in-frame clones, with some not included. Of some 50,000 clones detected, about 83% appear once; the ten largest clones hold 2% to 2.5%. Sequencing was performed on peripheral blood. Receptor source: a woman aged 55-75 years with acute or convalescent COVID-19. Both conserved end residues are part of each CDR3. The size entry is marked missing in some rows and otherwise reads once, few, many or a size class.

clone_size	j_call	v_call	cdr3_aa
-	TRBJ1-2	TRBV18	CASSPDRERGYTF
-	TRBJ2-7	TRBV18	CASSESGTREQYF
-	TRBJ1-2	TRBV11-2	CASSLRGMDGYTF
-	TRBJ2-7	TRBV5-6	CASSFRASGSYEQYF
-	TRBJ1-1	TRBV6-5	CATQPGTGTRSEAFF
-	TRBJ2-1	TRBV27	CASSLSGVNEQFF
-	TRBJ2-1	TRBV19	CASSIERLSSYNEQFF
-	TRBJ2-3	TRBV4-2	CASSQVSLAGTDTQYF
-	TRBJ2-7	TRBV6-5	CASSGGFWEQYF
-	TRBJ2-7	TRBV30	CAWSAGTPTIEQYF
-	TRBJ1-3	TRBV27	CASRPSHSGNTIYF
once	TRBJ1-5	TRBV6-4	CASSGESGQPQHF
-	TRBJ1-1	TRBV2	CASRANRAENTEAFF
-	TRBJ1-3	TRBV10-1	CASNKIYTGANGNTIYF
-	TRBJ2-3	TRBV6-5	CASSYRGTSDTQYF
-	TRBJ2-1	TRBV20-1	CSASKAYEQFF
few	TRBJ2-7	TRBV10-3	CAISDLGQTSSYEQYF
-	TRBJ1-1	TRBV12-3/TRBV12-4	CASSSGGRGRAFF